This entry concerns a single TCR beta chain. Clones were sequenced by immunoSEQ multiplex PCR, and TCRdb holds only the in-frame ones, with some missing. The sample holds roughly 330,000 clones, roughly 86% seen once. These data come from a study of blood T cell repertoires in COVID-19. The CDR3 loop spans 16 amino acids. Germline V gene lookup returns CDR1 MNHNS and CDR2 SASEGT. V was cut by 6 bases and J by 1 base, with 16 bases left in between. Sequences were obtained from PBMCs or T cells enriched from blood (not recorded which). The TCR originated in a woman in her 30s who had recovered from COVID-19. This chain uses TRBV6-1 with TRBJ2-1; perhaps D is TRBD1 or TRBD2 (6 bases each). CDR3 DNA sequence: TGTGCCAGCAGGGAACAGGGCCGGGGGTCCTACAATGAGCAGTTCTTC. Encoded protein: CASREQGRGSYNEQFF.